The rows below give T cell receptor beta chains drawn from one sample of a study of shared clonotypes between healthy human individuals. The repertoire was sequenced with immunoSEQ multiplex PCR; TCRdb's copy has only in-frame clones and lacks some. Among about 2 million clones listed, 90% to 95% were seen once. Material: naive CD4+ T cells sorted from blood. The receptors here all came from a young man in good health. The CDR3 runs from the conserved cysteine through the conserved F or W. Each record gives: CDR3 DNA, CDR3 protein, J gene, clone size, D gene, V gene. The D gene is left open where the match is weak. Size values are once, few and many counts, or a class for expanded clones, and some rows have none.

CDR3 DNA: TGTGCCAGCAGTTGGGTCGGGAGGTCGAACGAGCAGTACTTC; CDR3 protein: CASSWVGRSNEQYF; J gene: TRBJ2-7; clone size: NA; D gene: TRBD2; V gene: TRBV6-6
CDR3 DNA: TGCGCCAGCAGCGAACGACAGGGCCCCTTTGGAGCTTTCTTT; CDR3 protein: CASSERQGPFGAFF; J gene: TRBJ1-1; clone size: NA; D gene: TRBD1; V gene: TRBV4-1
CDR3 DNA: TGCGCCAGCAGCTTGGTTGTGGGCGCAGGGGGCGCGGAAAAACTGTTTTTT; CDR3 protein: CASSLVVGAGGAEKLFF; J gene: TRBJ1-4; clone size: NA; D gene: TRBD1; V gene: TRBV5-1
CDR3 DNA: TGTGCCAGCAGCTTGGTAGCGGGTTCCCTATCTGGGGCCAACGTCCTGACTTTC; CDR3 protein: CASSLVAGSLSGANVLTF; J gene: TRBJ2-6; clone size: NA; D gene: TRBD2; V gene: TRBV5-4
CDR3 DNA: TGTGCCAGCAGCTTGGGGCCGGGATGGGACACTGAAGCTTTCTTT; CDR3 protein: CASSLGPGWDTEAFF; J gene: TRBJ1-1; clone size: NA; D gene: NA; V gene: TRBV5-4
CDR3 DNA: TGCGCCAGCAGCCGAACGGGAGAGACCCAGTACTTC; CDR3 protein: CASSRTGETQYF; J gene: TRBJ2-5; clone size: NA; D gene: NA; V gene: TRBV4-1
CDR3 DNA: TGTGCCAGCTCACCCAATATAGCGTCCGGCACAGATACGCAGTATTTT; CDR3 protein: CASSPNIASGTDTQYF; J gene: TRBJ2-3; clone size: NA; D gene: NA; V gene: TRBV18
CDR3 DNA: TGTGCCAGCAGCAAAGACGGTGGGGATTTTCGTGCAGATACGCAGTATTTT; CDR3 protein: CASSKDGGDFRADTQYF; J gene: TRBJ2-3; clone size: NA; D gene: NA; V gene: TRBV21-1
CDR3 DNA: TGTGCCAGCAGTTACTCCTCCCCCGGGATCACTGAAGCTTTCTTT; CDR3 protein: CASSYSSPGITEAFF; J gene: TRBJ1-1; clone size: NA; D gene: NA; V gene: TRBV6-5
CDR3 DNA: TGTGCCAGCAGCTTAGTGGCCGGAACATACTACGAGCAGTACTTC; CDR3 protein: CASSLVAGTYYEQYF; J gene: TRBJ2-7; clone size: NA; D gene: NA; V gene: TRBV11-2
CDR3 DNA: TGCAGTGCTAAAGGCGGAGATACGCAGTATTTT; CDR3 protein: CSAKGGDTQYF; J gene: TRBJ2-3; clone size: NA; D gene: NA; V gene: TRBV20-1
CDR3 DNA: TGTGCCATCAGCGGGACAGTCATGAACACTGAAGCTTTCTTT; CDR3 protein: CAISGTVMNTEAFF; J gene: TRBJ1-1; clone size: NA; D gene: TRBD1; V gene: TRBV10-3
CDR3 DNA: TGTGCCAGCTCACCACCGCCGTTGAACACTGAAGCTTTCTTT; CDR3 protein: CASSPPPLNTEAFF; J gene: TRBJ1-1; clone size: NA; D gene: NA; V gene: TRBV18
CDR3 DNA: TGCGCCAGCAGCCAACAGACCCACGGCAGCGGCAATCAGCCCCAGCATTTT; CDR3 protein: CASSQQTHGSGNQPQHF; J gene: TRBJ1-5; clone size: NA; D gene: NA; V gene: TRBV4-1
CDR3 DNA: TGTGCCAGCAGTCCCGCGGACAGGGAAGGCTACACCTTC; CDR3 protein: CASSPADREGYTF; J gene: TRBJ1-2; clone size: NA; D gene: TRBD1; V gene: TRBV28
CDR3 DNA: TGTGCCAGCAGCCAAGATGGACAGAACGAGCAGTACTTC; CDR3 protein: CASSQDGQNEQYF; J gene: TRBJ2-7; clone size: once; D gene: NA; V gene: TRBV14
CDR3 DNA: TGTGCCAGCAGCACCCGGGACAGGGCTAATGAAAAACTGTTTTTT; CDR3 protein: CASSTRDRANEKLFF; J gene: TRBJ1-4; clone size: NA; D gene: TRBD1; V gene: TRBV7-9
CDR3 DNA: TGTGCCAGCAGCGAACTACAGGGTGGGGCCTACGAGCAGTACTTC; CDR3 protein: CASSELQGGAYEQYF; J gene: TRBJ2-7; clone size: NA; D gene: NA; V gene: TRBV5-6
CDR3 DNA: TGTGCCTGGAGCGGGACTAACTATGGCTACACCTTC; CDR3 protein: CAWSGTNYGYTF; J gene: TRBJ1-2; clone size: NA; D gene: NA; V gene: TRBV30
CDR3 DNA: TGTGCCTGGAGCGACGGCGATCAGCCCCAGCATTTT; CDR3 protein: CAWSDGDQPQHF; J gene: TRBJ1-5; clone size: NA; D gene: NA; V gene: TRBV30
CDR3 DNA: TGCGCCAGCAGATCTAGCGGGAGTGTGTTGACAGATACGCAGTATTTT; CDR3 protein: CASRSSGSVLTDTQYF; J gene: TRBJ2-3; clone size: NA; D gene: TRBD2; V gene: TRBV4-1
CDR3 DNA: TGTGCCAGCAGCTGGGCGAGGGGGCCGATAGGAAACATTCAGTACTTC; CDR3 protein: CASSWARGPIGNIQYF; J gene: TRBJ2-4; clone size: NA; D gene: TRBD1; V gene: TRBV5-8